Following are 19 T cell receptor beta chains from one sample sequenced in a study of T cell responses to AZD1222 COVID-19 vaccine. Repertoires were generated with immunoSEQ multiplex PCR, while TCRdb's copy carries only in-frame clones and drops some. The data show about 150,000 clones, with 85% to 90% seen just once and about 5.5% held by the top ten. The specimen was peripheral blood, collected on day 0 of MenACWY control vaccination. The receptors stem from an adult in good health.

The chain uses TRBV18 and TRBJ2-7, with 9 bases identical to TRBD2. The germline CDR1 and CDR2 sequences are KGHSH and LQKENI. V lost 5 bases and J lost 2; bases outside the gene matches: 7. CDR3 length equals 15 residues. The CDR3 protein is CASSSSGISPYEQYF. The CDR3 coding sequence is TGTGCCAGCTCATCTAGCGGGATTTCCCCCTACGAGCAGTACTTC.

The chain employs TRBV24-1 and TRBJ2-2; 7 bases map to TRBD1. Germline assignment: CDR1 KGHDR and CDR2 SFDVKD. The J segment lost 0 bases and the V segment lost 3 bases, leaving 3 bases of the junction unmatched. The CDR3 runs to 16 residues. CDR3 loop: CATSDEGAANTGELFF. The CDR3 DNA sequence: TGTGCCACCAGTGATGAGGGGGCGGCGAACACCGGGGAGCTGTTTTTT.

The gene calls are TRBV5-1 and TRBJ1-3; maybe TRBD1 (6 bases). The germline V gene has CDR1 SGHRS and CDR2 YFSETQ. Trimming cost V 1 base and J 8 bases, with 13 bases left between them. The CDR3 has 14 residues. CDR3 region: CASSLTSRGDTIYF. In nucleotides, the CDR3 is TGCGCCAGCAGCTTGACTAGCAGGGGAGACACCATATATTTT. Full variable domain (remainder filled in from reference TRBV5-1 and TRBJ1-3): KAGVTQTPRYLIKTRGQQVTLSCSPISGHRSVSWYQQTPGQGLQFLFEYFSETQRNKGNFPGRFSGRQFSNSRSEMNVSTLELGDSALYLCASSLTSRGDTIYFGEGSWLTVV.

CDR3 amino acids: CASSRASGDEQFF. DNA for the CDR3: TGCGCCAGCAGCCGGGCGAGCGGGGATGAGCAGTTCTTC. The chain couples TRBV4-3 to TRBJ2-1; TRBD2 matches 7 bases. Unmatched junction bases numbered 5, after V lost 4 bases and J lost 8 bases. The CDR3 covers 13 residues. Per germline, CDR1 LGHNA and CDR2 YSLEER.

The rearrangement uses TRBV6-5 and TRBJ1-2, with 9 positions matching TRBD1. The V gene's germline CDR1 is MNHEY and CDR2 SVGAGI. The junction had 4 bases not matched to a gene; V was cut back by 4 bases and J by 4 bases. The CDR3 has 14 amino acids. Written as DNA, the CDR3 is TGTGCCAGCAGTTGGGACAGGGAAGGCTATGGCTACACCTTC. Its translation: CASSWDREGYGYTF.

V gene TRBV15 combines with J gene TRBJ1-3; D is unresolved. V lost 3 bases, J lost 0 bases, and 12 bases lay in between. The germline V gene encodes CDR1 LNHNV and CDR2 YYDKDF (reference sequence). CDR3 length: 16 amino acids. CDR3 residues: CATSRVVGSSGNTIYF. The CDR3 coding sequence is TGTGCCACCAGCAGGGTAGTGGGTAGCTCTGGAAACACCATATATTTT.

The count of this clone is one. This rearrangement joins TRBV24-1 to TRBJ1-5; D perhaps matches TRBD1 (6 bases). The V and J ends lost 2 bases and 4 bases respectively, with 8 bases between them. Germline values: CDR1 KGHDR, CDR2 SFDVKD. This CDR3 has 14 amino acids. The CDR3 bases are TGTGCCACCAGTGATTGGGACATAAATCAGCCCCAGCATTTT. Translating gives CATSDWDINQPQHF.

The chain recombines TRBV11-3 with TRBJ2-2, with D uncertain. From germline, CDR1 is SGHNT and CDR2 YENEEA. V was trimmed by 2 bases and J by 6 bases, leaving 4 bases between them. The CDR3 consists of 12 residues. CDR3 coding DNA: TGTGCCAGCAGCTTAAGGGCCGGGGAGCTGTTTTTT. Amino acid sequence: CASSLRAGELFF.

The rearrangement joins TRBV2 to TRBJ2-2; 7 bases are shared with TRBD2. The CDR3 extends over 14 amino acids. In germline, CDR1 is SNHLY, CDR2 FYNNEI. Trimming removed 6 bases from V and 3 bases from J; junction bases left unmatched: 4. The CDR3 loop reads CASRGDYYTGELFF. Written as DNA, the CDR3 is TGTGCCAGCAGGGGGGACTATTACACCGGGGAGCTGTTTTTT.

This chain joins TRBV10-1 and TRBJ1-4, with 11 bases lining up with TRBD1. Unmatched junction bases numbered 10, after V lost 2 bases and J lost 5 bases. The length of the CDR3 is 18 residues. Germline CDR1 and CDR2: WNHNN and SYGVQD (reference sequence). The CDR3 DNA follows: TGCGCCAGCAGTGAGACGACCCCCGGACAGGGGGCGAATGAAAAACTGTTTTTT. It codes for CASSETTPGQGANEKLFF.

V is TRBV20-1 and J is TRBJ1-1, with 8 nucleotides matching TRBD1. The CDR3 extends over 11 amino acids. Trimming cost V 5 bases and J 10 bases; bases outside gene matches: 6. Germline V gene lookup returns CDR1 DFQATT and CDR2 SNEGSKA (reference sequence). The CDR3 spells CSARGTGGAFF. The CDR3 nucleotides read TGCAGTGCTCGCGGGACAGGTGGAGCTTTCTTT.

The chain combines TRBV28 with TRBJ1-4; no reliable D call. Deletions cut 3 bases from V and 9 bases from J, with 5 bases between. CDR3 length equals 11 residues. Germline V gives CDR1 MDHEN, CDR2 SYDVKM. The CDR3 sequence: CASSLTQKLFF. The CDR3 nucleotides read TGTGCCAGCAGTTTGACCCAAAAACTGTTTTTT.

The V and J genes are TRBV4-1 and TRBJ2-3; the match to TRBD2 covers 12 bases. The V gene's germline CDR1 is MGHRA and CDR2 YSYEKL. Losses at the gene ends were 4 bases for V and 4 bases for J; bases not matched to a gene: 6. The CDR3 covers 16 residues. In DNA form, the CDR3 reads TGCGCCAGCAGCCCGACTCTAGCGGGGGGGTCAGATACGCAGTATTTT. Its translation: CASSPTLAGGSDTQYF.

This chain connects TRBV5-1 to TRBJ2-7; TRBD2 aligns across 8 bases. Germline V gene sequence: CDR1 SGHRS, CDR2 YFSETQ. The V segment lost 4 bases and the J segment 0 bases; nucleotides outside the gene matches: 0. There are 13 residues in the CDR3. The CDR3 loop reads CASSTSGSYEQYF. In DNA, the CDR3 is TGCGCCAGCAGCACTAGCGGCTCCTACGAGCAGTACTTC.

This clone was seen only once. V is TRBV4-2 and J is TRBJ1-2; weak D call: TRBD1 (5 bases). The CDR3 consists of 15 residues. Trimming took off 1 base at V and 3 bases at J, with 12 bases between the two ends. Germline assignment: CDR1 LGHNA and CDR2 YNFKEQ. CDR3 sequence reads: CASSQGSRDDYGYTF. The DNA for the CDR3 is TGTGCCAGCAGCCAAGGGAGCAGGGATGACTATGGCTACACCTTC.

The chain has TRBV7-2 and TRBJ2-7, with D perhaps matching TRBD2 (6 bases). The germline gives CDR1 SGHTA, CDR2 FQGNSA. This CDR3 is built from 13 residues. Deletions cut 5 bases from V and 1 base from J, with 9 bases between. This CDR3 is CASSVGTSYEQYV. For the CDR3, the DNA is TGTGCCAGCAGCGTCGGGACTTCCTACGAGCAGTACGTC.

This rearrangement joins TRBV9 to TRBJ1-3; possibly TRBD1 for D (5 bases). CDR1 SGDLS and CDR2 YYNGEE come from the germline V gene. This CDR3 has 16 residues. V lost 4 bases and J 0 bases, leaving 14 bases between the germline ends. CDR3 coding DNA: TGTGCCAGCAGCTGGGGTAAGGGACTCTCTGGAAACACCATATATTTT. As protein: CASSWGKGLSGNTIYF.

V gene TRBV5-6 combines with J gene TRBJ1-2; D remains ambiguous. The CDR3 is 16 amino acids. CDR1 SGHDT and CDR2 YYEEEE come from the germline V gene. Trimming removed 0 bases at V and 0 bases at J, with 12 bases between. The CDR3 here is CASSLANGGANYGYTF. CDR3 bases: TGTGCCAGCAGCTTGGCCAACGGAGGCGCTAACTATGGCTACACCTTC.

The chain combines TRBV28 with TRBJ1-1, with D perhaps TRBD1 (5 bases). This CDR3 is built from 14 residues. Trimming pared 5 bases from V and 1 base from J, leaving 11 bases between. CDR1 is MDHEN and CDR2 is SYDVKM in the germline V gene. CDR3 bases: TGTGCCAGCAGTGATCCGGGACCGAACACTGAAGCTTTCTTT. Translation: CASSDPGPNTEAFF.